Described below is a single T cell receptor beta chain sequence and its context. Its antigen remains undetermined. Base qualities are not recorded, but no much larger clone differs from it by a single base. The data stem from a study of CD8 T cells in Susac syndrome (dated by TCRdb to between 2019 and 2020). Describing the broader study: Of the Susac syndrome patients who were sequenced, roughly 6 had clinically active disease and eight were in clinical remission. At blood withdrawal, Susac syndrome patients were therapy-naive, treated with corticosteroids (with IVIg additionally given to some), or treated with IVIg alone. The study used repertoire sequencing to test whether antigen drove CD8+ T cell activation and differentiation in Susac syndrome.

Peripheral blood CD8+ and CD4+ T cells from healthy donors, Susac syndrome patients and multiple sclerosis patients were profiled by high-throughput TCR beta sequencing. Susac syndrome patients met recently defined diagnostic criteria for definite or probable disease. Bulk CD8+ and CD4+ T cells were purified by magnetic negative isolation, whereas CD8+ TEMRA cells were enriched by FACS. Blood was drawn into EDTA tubes, processed within 24 hours, and PBMCs were isolated by density gradient centrifugation. PBMCs intended for TCR sequencing were cryopreserved in liquid nitrogen and were subsequently thawed in a 37 degrees C water bath. The sorted or isolated CD4+, CD8+ and CD8+ TEMRA cells reached a purity of at least 90%. RNA was extracted using the RNeasy kit, and about 0.5 to 1 microgram was reverse transcribed with random hexamers. The immunoSEQ multiplex PCR assay, which covers 54 Vbeta and 13 Jbeta segments, was used to amplify TCR beta CDR3 regions. PCR amplification bias was corrected using a synthetic template baseline for primer optimization and computational correction. The authors processed their data as follows. Reads were assigned to V, D and J genes according to IMGT and analyzed in immunoSEQ Analyzer, with only productive sequences retained. Clonality was computed as one minus Shannon entropy normalized by log2 of the number of productive unique sequences. For each patient and control, public and private clones were evaluated within the 100 most prevalent clones. Susac-specific clones were defined as absent from healthy and MS cohorts, around 1,000 published viral clones and other ImmuneACCESS disease sequences. The raw public data were reprocessed by TCRdb itself: fastp quality trimming at Q25, MiXCR clonotype calling, in-frame beta chains only. A single entry per CDR3 protein holds the most common genes and DNA from its merged rows. The V and J calls were determined by TCRdb, not by the authors. The sample includes roughly 130,000 distinct CDR3 sequences, with approximately 96% observed a single time. Of the sample, 0.12% to 0.15% falls within the top ten clones.

Study-level results and caveats: In the CD4+ T cell repertoire of Susac syndrome patients, clonal expansion was not detected. The study acknowledged that relatively few individuals were included in the TCR sequencing and HLA analysis.

Measured from the cysteine to the phenylalanine, the CDR3 is 15 residues long. Only the CDR3 DNA is retained, 45 bases long and in frame from the first base. Based on the germline V gene (reference sequence), the CDR1 and CDR2 sequences are DFQATT and SNEGSKA. Compared with germline, V lacks 0 bases and J lacks 9 bases; bases without a gene match: 7. The chain is encoded by TRBV20-1 joined to TRBJ2-1, and 11 junction bases match TRBD1. This TCR was recovered from a human donor with Susac syndrome. The material sequenced was CD4+ T cells from PBMCs. The DNA sequence reads TGCAGTGCTAGAGATTCCGGGACAGGGGGAGGTGAGCAGTTCTTC. It translates to CSARDSGTGGGEQFF.